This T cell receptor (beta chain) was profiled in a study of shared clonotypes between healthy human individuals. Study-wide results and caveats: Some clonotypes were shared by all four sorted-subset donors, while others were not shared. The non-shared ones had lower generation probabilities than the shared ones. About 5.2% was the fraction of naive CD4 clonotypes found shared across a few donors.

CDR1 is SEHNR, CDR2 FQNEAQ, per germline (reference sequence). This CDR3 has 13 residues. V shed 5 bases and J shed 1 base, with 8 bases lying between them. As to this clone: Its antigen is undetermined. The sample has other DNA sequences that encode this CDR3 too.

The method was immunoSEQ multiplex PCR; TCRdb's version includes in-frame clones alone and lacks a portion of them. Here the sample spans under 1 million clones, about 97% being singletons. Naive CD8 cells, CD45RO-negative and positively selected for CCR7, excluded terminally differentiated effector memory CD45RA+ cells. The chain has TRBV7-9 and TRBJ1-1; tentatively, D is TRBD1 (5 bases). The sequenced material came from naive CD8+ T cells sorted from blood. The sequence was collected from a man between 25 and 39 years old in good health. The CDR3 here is CASSPTGNTEAFF. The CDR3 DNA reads TGTGCCAGCAGCCCAACAGGGAACACTGAAGCTTTCTTT.